The subject of this entry is one T cell receptor beta chain. The record originates from a study of cytomegalovirus exposure and HLA in healthy donors. PCR was performed using 60 Vbeta and 13 Jbeta primers. Profiled with immunoSEQ multiplex PCR; TCRdb holds only in-frame clones, not every one. The table has approximately 93,000 clones, just under 80% seen once; the top ten hold about 3.3%. Unmatched junction bases numbered 3, after V lost 4 bases and J lost 4 bases. CDR3 length: 16 residues. Germline V CDR1 and CDR2: SNHLY, FYNNEI. Sequencing was performed on PBMCs. The V gene is TRBV2, the J gene TRBJ2-6; 11 bases are shared with TRBD1. The TCR sequence derives from a woman between 35 and 50 years old in good health and CMV-seronegative. Here the CDR3 DNA reads TGTGCCAGCAGTGGGGACAGGGGGGCAGGGGCCAACGTCCTGACTTTC. This sequence encodes CASSGDRGAGANVLTF.